Sequencing of this T cell receptor (beta chain) was carried out in a study of patients and donors after allogeneic stem cell transplantation. The CDR3 is made up of 14 amino acids. V lost 4 bases to trimming and J lost 3 bases, with 10 bases between them. Looked up from germline, CDR1 is SGHRS and CDR2 is YFSETQ. This clonotype has only a few counts. MiXCR was run by TCRdb on the RT-PCR reads, yielding one entry per CDR3 protein. This table holds approximately 98,000 distinct CDR3 sequences, approximately 40% found once. The rearrangement links TRBV5-1 to TRBJ1-4, with D uncertain. This TCR derives from a human donor who was either an allogeneic HSCT recipient or a stem cell or donor lymphocyte infusion donor (not recorded which). It is not recorded whose cells these are; they may come from a transplant donor. The specimen was blood, either unsorted or a sorted T cell fraction (not recorded which). The CDR3 DNA reads as TGCGCCAGCAGCCTGCAGGCGTCTAATGAAAAACTGTTTTTT. This codes for CASSLQASNEKLFF.